This TCR beta chain was identified during a study of technical replicates of blood from a handful of donors. Assay used: immunoSEQ multiplex PCR; TCRdb lists only in-frame clones, some missing. The data show some 14,000 clones, 80% to 85% seen once. This receptor was taken from a human donor in good health. Sequenced material: PBMCs.

DNA for the CDR3: TGTGCCTGGAGCGGGGTCGGGACTAGCGGGAGTTACAACACAGATACGCAGTATTTT. It encodes CAWSGVGTSGSYNTDTQYF. This chain connects TRBV30 to TRBJ2-3; the match to TRBD2 covers 14 bases. V shed 3 bases, J shed 2 bases, and the junction held 13 bases outside the gene matches. The CDR3 consists of 19 residues. Germline V CDR1 and CDR2: GTSNPN, SVGIG (reference sequence).